The present T cell receptor beta chain was sequenced within a study of blood T cell repertoires in COVID-19. Sequencing was performed with immunoSEQ multiplex PCR; in TCRdb, only in-frame clones are kept and a portion is missing. Found here are 470,000 or so clones, approximately 85% of them singletons; the top ten hold 3% to 4%. The CDR3 runs to 16 residues. Germline V gives CDR1 GTSNPN, CDR2 SVGIG (reference sequence). After removal of 3 bases from V and 4 bases from J, the junction contained 14 bases not matched to a gene. The source is a human donor in a cohort sampled during active COVID-19. The genes are TRBV30 and TRBJ2-7; 8 nucleotides agree with TRBD1. The sequenced material came from peripheral blood. This chain's CDR3 is CAWSPSRTGLVYEQYF. CDR3 in DNA: TGTGCCTGGAGCCCCTCGCGGACAGGGTTGGTTTACGAGCAGTACTTC.